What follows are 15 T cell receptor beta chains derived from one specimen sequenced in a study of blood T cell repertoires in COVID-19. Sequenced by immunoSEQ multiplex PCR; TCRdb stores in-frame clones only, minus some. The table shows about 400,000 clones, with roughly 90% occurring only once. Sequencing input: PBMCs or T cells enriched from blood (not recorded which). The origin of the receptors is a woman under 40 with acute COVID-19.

CDR3 amino acids: CASSAPGDTSSYNEQFF. DNA for the CDR3: TGTGCCAGCAGTGCCCCCGGGGACACATCCTCCTACAATGAGCAGTTCTTC. This chain connects TRBV25-1 to TRBJ2-1; a weak D match, TRBD1 (6 bases). Trimming stripped 4 bases from V and 0 bases from J, with 16 bases between. This CDR3 spans 17 amino acids. CDR1 and CDR2 from the germline V gene are MGHDK and SYGVNS.

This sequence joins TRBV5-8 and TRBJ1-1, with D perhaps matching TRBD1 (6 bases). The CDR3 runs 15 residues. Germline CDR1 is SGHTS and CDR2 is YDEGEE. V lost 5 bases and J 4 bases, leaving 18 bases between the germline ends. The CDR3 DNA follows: TGTGCCAGCAGTCGAAAACAGGGATTGAGCACTGAAGCTTTCTTT. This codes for CASSRKQGLSTEAFF.

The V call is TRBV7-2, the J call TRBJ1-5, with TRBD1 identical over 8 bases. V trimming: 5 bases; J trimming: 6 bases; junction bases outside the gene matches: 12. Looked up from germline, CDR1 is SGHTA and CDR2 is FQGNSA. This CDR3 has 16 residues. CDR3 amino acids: CASSAAGTGPSQPQHF. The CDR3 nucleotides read TGTGCCAGCAGCGCAGCCGGGACAGGTCCCAGTCAGCCCCAGCATTTT.

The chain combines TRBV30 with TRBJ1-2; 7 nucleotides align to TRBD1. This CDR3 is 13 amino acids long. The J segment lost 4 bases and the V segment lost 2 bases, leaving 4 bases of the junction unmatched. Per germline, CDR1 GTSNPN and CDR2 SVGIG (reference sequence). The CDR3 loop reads CAWSTGAGYGYTF. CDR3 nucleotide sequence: TGTGCCTGGAGTACAGGGGCCGGCTATGGCTACACCTTC.

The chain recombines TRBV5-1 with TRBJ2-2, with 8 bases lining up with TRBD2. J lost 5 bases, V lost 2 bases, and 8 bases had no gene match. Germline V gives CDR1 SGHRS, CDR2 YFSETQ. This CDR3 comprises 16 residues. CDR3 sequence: CASSFSGGLGTGELFF. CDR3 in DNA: TGCGCCAGCAGCTTCTCTGGGGGACTAGGTACCGGGGAGCTGTTTTTT.

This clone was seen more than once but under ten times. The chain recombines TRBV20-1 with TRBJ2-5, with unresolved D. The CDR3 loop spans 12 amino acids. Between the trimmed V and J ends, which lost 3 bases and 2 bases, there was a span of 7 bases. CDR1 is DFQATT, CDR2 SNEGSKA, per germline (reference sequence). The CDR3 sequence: CSASSSQETQYF. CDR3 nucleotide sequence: TGCAGTGCTAGTTCCAGTCAAGAGACCCAGTACTTC.

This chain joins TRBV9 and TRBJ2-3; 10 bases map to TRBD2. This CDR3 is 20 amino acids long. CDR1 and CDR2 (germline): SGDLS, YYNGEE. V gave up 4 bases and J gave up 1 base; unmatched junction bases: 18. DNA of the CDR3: TGTGCCAGCAGCCCCACACAGTGGCTAGCGGGGGAACTCGGCACAGATACGCAGTATTTT. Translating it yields CASSPTQWLAGELGTDTQYF.

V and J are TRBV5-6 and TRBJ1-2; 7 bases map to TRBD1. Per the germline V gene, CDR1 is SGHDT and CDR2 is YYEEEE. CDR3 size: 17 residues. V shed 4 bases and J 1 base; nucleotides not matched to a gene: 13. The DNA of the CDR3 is TGTGCCAGCAGCCCTCCCTGGGACAGCCGTCTTAACTATGGCTACACCTTC. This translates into CASSPPWDSRLNYGYTF.

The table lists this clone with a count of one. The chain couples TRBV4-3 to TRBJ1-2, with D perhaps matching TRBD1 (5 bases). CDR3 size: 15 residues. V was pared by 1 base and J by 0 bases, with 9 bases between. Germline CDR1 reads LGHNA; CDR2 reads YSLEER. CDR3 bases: TGCGCCAGCAGCCAAGTCTCAGGGTCTAACTATGGCTACACCTTC. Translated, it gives CASSQVSGSNYGYTF.

CDR3: CASSQEGGYGNQPQHF. The CDR3 DNA reads as TGCGCCAGCAGCCAAGAGGGGGGGTATGGCAATCAGCCCCAGCATTTT. The chain is built from TRBV4-1 and TRBJ1-5; D perhaps matches TRBD1 (5 bases). Trimming pared 0 bases from V and 2 bases from J, leaving 11 bases between. Germline CDR1 and CDR2: MGHRA and YSYEKL. The CDR3 extends over 16 amino acids.

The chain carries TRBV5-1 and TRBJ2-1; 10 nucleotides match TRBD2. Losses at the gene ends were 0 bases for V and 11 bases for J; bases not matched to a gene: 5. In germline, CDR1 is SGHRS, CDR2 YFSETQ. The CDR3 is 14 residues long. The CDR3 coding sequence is TGCGCCAGCAGCTTGGATGGAGCGGGGGGGCAGCAGTTCTTC. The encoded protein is CASSLDGAGGQQFF.

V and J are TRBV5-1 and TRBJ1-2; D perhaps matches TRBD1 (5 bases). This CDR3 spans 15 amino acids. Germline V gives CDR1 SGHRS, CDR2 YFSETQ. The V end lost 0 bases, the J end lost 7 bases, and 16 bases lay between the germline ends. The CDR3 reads CASSLEGRDGSGYTF. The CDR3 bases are TGCGCCAGCAGCTTGGAGGGCAGGGATGGTTCTGGCTACACCTTC.

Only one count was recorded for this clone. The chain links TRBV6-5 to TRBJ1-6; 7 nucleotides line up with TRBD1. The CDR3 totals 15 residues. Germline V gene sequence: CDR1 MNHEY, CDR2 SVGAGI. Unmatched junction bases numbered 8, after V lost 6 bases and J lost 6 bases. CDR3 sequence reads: CASRPRGLFNSPLHF. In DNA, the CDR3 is TGTGCCAGCAGGCCAAGGGGGCTGTTTAATTCACCCCTCCACTTT.

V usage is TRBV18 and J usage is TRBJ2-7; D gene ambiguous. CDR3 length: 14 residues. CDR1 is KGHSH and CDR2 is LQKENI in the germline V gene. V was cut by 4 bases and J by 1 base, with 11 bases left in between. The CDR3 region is CASSLVRGSYEQYF. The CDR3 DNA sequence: TGTGCCAGCTCACTGGTAAGAGGTTCCTACGAGCAGTACTTC.

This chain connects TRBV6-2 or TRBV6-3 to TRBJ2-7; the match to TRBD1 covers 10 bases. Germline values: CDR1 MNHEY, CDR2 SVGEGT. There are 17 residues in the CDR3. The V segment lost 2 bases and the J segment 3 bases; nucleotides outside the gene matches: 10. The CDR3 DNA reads TGTGCCAGCAGTTACCTTGGGGGGACAGGGGCCCTCTACGAGCAGTACTTC. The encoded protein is CASSYLGGTGALYEQYF.